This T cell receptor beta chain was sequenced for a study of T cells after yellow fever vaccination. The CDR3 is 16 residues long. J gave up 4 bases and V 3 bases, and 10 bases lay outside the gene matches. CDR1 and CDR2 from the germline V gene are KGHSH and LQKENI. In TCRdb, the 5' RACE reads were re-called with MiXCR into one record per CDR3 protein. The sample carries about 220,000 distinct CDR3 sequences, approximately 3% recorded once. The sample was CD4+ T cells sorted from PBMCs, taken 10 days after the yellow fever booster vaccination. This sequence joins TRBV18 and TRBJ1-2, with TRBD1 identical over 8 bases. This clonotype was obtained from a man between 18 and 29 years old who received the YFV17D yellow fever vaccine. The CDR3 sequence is CASSPPTGADIYGYTF. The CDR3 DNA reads TGTGCCAGCTCACCCCCGACAGGGGCGGATATCTATGGCTACACCTTC. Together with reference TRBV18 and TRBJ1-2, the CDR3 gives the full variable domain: NAGVMQNPRHLVRRRGQEARLRCSPMKGHSHVYWYRQLPEEGLKFMVYLQKENIIDESGMPKERFSAEFPKEGPSILRIQQVVRGDSAAYFCASSPPTGADIYGYTFGSGTRLTVV.